This T cell receptor beta chain was observed in a study of control samples from healthy donors and cancer patients. Measured with immunoSEQ multiplex PCR; TCRdb has only the in-frame clones, and not every one. The data show 120,000 or so clones, over 75% seen once. The CDR3 has 16 amino acids. Germline V gene lookup returns CDR1 GTSNPN and CDR2 SVGIG (reference sequence). V lost 0 bases to trimming and J lost 6 bases; unmatched junction nucleotides: 10. This clone showed up just once. The chain combines TRBV30 with TRBJ2-3, with TRBD2 identical over 9 bases. The source of this sequence is a man between 40 and 49 years old in good health. Sequencing was carried out using blood. The DNA for the CDR3 is TGTGCCTGGAGTGTACATTTTGCGGGGGGGCGGGATACGCAGTATTTT. Translated, it gives CAWSVHFAGGRDTQYF. The complete variable domain, with remaining parts taken from reference TRBV30 and TRBJ2-3, reads SQTIHQWPATLVQPVGSPLSLECTVEGTSNPNLYWYRQAAGRGLQLLFYSVGIGQISSEVPQNLSASRPQDRQFILSSKKLLLSDSGFYLCAWSVHFAGGRDTQYFGPGTRLTVL.